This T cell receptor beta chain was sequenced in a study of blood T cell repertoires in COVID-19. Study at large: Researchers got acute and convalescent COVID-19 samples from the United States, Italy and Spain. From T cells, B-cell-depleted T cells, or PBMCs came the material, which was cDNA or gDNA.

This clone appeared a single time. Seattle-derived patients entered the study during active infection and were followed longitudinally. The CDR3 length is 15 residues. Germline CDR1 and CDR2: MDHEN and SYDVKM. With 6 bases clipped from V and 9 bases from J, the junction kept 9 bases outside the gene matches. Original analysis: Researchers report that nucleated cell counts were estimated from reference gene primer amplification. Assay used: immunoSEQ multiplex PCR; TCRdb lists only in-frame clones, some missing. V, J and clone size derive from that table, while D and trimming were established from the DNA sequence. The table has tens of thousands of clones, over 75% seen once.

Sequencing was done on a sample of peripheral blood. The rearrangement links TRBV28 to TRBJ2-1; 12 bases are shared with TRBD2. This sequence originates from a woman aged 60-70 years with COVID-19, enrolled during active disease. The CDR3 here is CASSQTSGSHVEQFF. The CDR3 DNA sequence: TGTGCCAGCAGCCAGACTAGCGGGAGTCATGTTGAGCAGTTCTTC.